The rows below give T cell receptor beta chains drawn from one sample of a study of cytomegalovirus exposure and HLA in healthy donors. The method was immunoSEQ multiplex PCR; TCRdb's version includes in-frame clones alone and lacks a portion of them. The table has 75,000 to 90,000 clones, around 85% seen once. The sample consisted of PBMCs. These receptors all come from a human donor in good health. The CDR3 runs from the conserved cysteine through the conserved F or W.

CASSQDFRLAGYEQYF TRBJ2-7 TRBV4-3
CASSLAASGGSYEQYF TRBJ2-7 TRBV7-9
CASSLTQGWDTGELFF TRBJ2-2 TRBV28
CASSLYTGASYNEQFF TRBJ2-1 TRBV5-8
CSASGGNEQFF TRBJ2-1 TRBV20-1
CASSRGIAVTQYF TRBJ2-5 TRBV7-9
CASSLQSRGQETQYF TRBJ2-5 TRBV7-2
CASSPRGTSGATYNEQFF TRBJ2-1 TRBV18
CASSVGLAGGSRNEQFF TRBJ2-1 TRBV9
CASRSARTSGQETQYF TRBJ2-5 TRBV7-9
CASSLRGSSSYNSPLHF TRBJ1-6 TRBV7-9
CASSTGTGPNQPQNF TRBJ1-5 TRBV19
CASSPTQGSSYEQYF TRBJ2-7 TRBV6-6
CASSDRGQAAGAFF TRBJ1-1 TRBV10-1
CAWSVSAEAFF TRBJ1-1 TRBV30
CSYKGQGIYEQYF TRBJ2-7 TRBV29-1
CASSQDVRRPYEQYF TRBJ2-7 TRBV4-2
CATSIYRGGGEQYF TRBJ2-7 TRBV15
CASSISSGNTDTQYF TRBJ2-3 TRBV19
CASSLSTGSDGELFF TRBJ2-2 TRBV7-6
CASSLASNSGTQYF TRBJ2-5 TRBV6-5
CASSLVEGNTGELFF TRBJ2-2 TRBV5-1
CASSLQTSGISYNEQFF TRBJ2-1 TRBV7-6
CASASGGAAGELFF TRBJ2-2 TRBV9
CASTTTRGQSYNEQFF TRBJ2-1 TRBV5-1
CASSQGRGLAATYEQYF TRBJ2-7 TRBV4-3
CASSERTDTQPQHF TRBJ1-5 TRBV2
CATKPDRGLVTEAFF TRBJ1-1 TRBV19
CASSLAESTPLHF TRBJ1-6 TRBV7-6
CASSPRTEQEGYTF TRBJ1-2 TRBV18
CASALQGGNTEAFF TRBJ1-1 TRBV19
CASSGDRGINYGYTF TRBJ1-2 TRBV6-1
CASSQGTEHSNQPQHF TRBJ1-5 TRBV4-1
CASSQGGSVADTQYF TRBJ2-3 TRBV4-3
CASSPTTGELFF TRBJ2-2 TRBV4-3
CASSDGTGSPTDTQYF TRBJ2-3 TRBV6-4
CASSLGVPTGRQPQHF TRBJ1-5 TRBV11-2
CASRLGGTLETQYF TRBJ2-5 TRBV7-9
CASSGPSGGDEQFF TRBJ2-1 TRBV9
CASSPGGGYGYPF TRBJ1-2 TRBV2
CASSTQASGDNEQFF TRBJ2-1 TRBV5-1
CASSRTGGNQPQHF TRBJ1-5 TRBV7-9
CASSSRPGQGIEKLFF TRBJ1-4 TRBV19
CASSLVPGTLGKLFF TRBJ1-4 TRBV7-2
CASSPQGAIEKLFF TRBJ1-4 TRBV7-2
CASSVGSLAEETQYF TRBJ2-5 TRBV9
CAISDVIGTESAYEQYF TRBJ2-7 TRBV10-3
CASSPPWTSGVSQETQYF TRBJ2-5 TRBV7-9
CASSLKGSGPGRETQYF TRBJ2-5 TRBV5-4
CASCWDRSGSPLHF TRBJ1-6 TRBV28
CASSERTGGYGYTF TRBJ1-2 TRBV6-1